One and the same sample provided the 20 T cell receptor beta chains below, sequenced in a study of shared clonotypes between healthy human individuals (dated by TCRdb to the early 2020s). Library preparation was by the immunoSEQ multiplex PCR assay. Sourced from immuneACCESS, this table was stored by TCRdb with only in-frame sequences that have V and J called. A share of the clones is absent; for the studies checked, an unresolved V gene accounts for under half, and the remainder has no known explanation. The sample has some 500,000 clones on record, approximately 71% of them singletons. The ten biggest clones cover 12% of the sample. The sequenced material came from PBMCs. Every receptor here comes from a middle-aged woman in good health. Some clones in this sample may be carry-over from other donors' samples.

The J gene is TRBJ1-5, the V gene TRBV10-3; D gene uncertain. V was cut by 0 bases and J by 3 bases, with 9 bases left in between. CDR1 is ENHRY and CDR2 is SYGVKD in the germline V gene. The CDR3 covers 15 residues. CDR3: CAISESGYANQPQHF. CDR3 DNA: TGTGCCATCAGTGAGTCGGGATACGCCAATCAGCCCCAGCATTTT.

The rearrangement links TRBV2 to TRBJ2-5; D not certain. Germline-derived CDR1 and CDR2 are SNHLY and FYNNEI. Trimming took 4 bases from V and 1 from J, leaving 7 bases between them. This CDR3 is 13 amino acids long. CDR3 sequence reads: CASSALFQETQYF. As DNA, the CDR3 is TGTGCCAGCAGTGCCCTTTTCCAAGAGACCCAGTACTTC.

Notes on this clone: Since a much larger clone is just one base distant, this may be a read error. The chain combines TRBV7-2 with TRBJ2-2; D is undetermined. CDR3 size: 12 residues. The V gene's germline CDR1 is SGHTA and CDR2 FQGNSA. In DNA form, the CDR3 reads TGTGCCAACAGCATGTCCGTCGGGGAGCTGTTTTTT. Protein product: CANSMSVGELFF. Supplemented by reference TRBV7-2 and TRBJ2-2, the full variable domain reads GAGVSQSPSNKVTEKGKDVELRCDPISGHTALYWYRQSLGQGLEFLIYFQGNSAPDKSGLPSDRFSAERTGGSVSTLTIQRTQQEDSAVYLCANSMSVGELFFGEGSRLTVL.

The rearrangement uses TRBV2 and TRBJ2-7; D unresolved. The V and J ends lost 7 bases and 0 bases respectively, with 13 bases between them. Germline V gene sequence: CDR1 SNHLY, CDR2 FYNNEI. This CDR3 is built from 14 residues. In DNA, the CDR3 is TGTGCCAGCACCCTAGACGGAAGCTCCTACGAGCAGTACTTC. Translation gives CASTLDGSSYEQYF. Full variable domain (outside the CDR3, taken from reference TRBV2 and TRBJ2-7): EPEVTQTPSHQVTQMGQEVILRCVPISNHLYFYWYRQILGQKVEFLVSFYNNEISEKSEIFDDQFSVERPDGSNFTLKIRSTKLEDSAMYFCASTLDGSSYEQYFGPGTRLTVT.

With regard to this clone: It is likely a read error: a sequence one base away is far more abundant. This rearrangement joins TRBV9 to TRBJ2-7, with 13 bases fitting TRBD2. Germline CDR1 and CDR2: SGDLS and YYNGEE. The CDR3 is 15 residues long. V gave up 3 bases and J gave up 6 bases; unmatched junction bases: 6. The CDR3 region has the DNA TGTGCCAGCAGCGACGGACTAGCGGGAGCATCCGAGCAGTACTTC. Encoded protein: CASSDGLAGASEQYF.

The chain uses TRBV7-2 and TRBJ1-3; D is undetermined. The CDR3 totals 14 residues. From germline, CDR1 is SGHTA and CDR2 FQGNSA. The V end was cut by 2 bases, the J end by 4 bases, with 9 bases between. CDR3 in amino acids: CASSLQVIGNTIYF. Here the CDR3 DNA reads TGTGCCAGCAGCTTACAAGTGATCGGAAACACCATATATTTT.

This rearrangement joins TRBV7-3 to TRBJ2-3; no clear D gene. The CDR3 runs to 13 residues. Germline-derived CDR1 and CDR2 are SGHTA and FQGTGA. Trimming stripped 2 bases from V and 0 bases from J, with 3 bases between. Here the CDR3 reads CASSLESTDTQYF. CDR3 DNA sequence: TGTGCCAGCAGCTTAGAAAGCACAGATACGCAGTATTTT.

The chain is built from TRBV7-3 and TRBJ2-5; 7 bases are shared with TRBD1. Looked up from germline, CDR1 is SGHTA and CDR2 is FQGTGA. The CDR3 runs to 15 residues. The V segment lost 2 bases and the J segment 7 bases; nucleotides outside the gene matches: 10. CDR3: CASSLVAGGVVTQYF. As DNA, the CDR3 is TGTGCCAGCAGCTTAGTTGCAGGGGGAGTAGTGACCCAGTACTTC. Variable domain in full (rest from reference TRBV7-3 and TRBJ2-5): GAGVSQTPSNKVTEKGKYVELRCDPISGHTALYWYRQSLGQGPEFLIYFQGTGAADDSGLPNDRFFAVRPEGSVSTLKIQRTERGDSAVYLCASSLVAGGVVTQYFGPGTRLLVL.

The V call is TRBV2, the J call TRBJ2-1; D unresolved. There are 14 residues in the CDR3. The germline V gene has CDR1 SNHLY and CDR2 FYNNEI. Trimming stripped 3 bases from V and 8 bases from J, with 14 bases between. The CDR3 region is CASSEAGYSYEQFF. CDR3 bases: TGTGCCAGCAGTGAGGCAGGTTATTCCTATGAGCAGTTCTTC.

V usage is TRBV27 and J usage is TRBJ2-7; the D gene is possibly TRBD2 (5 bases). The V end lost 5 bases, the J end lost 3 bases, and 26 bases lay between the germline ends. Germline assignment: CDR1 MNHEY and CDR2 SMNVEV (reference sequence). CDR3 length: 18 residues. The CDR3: CASSLFAPRLADVYEQYF. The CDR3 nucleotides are TGTGCCAGCAGTCTTTTTGCCCCAAGGCTAGCAGACGTCTACGAGCAGTACTTC.

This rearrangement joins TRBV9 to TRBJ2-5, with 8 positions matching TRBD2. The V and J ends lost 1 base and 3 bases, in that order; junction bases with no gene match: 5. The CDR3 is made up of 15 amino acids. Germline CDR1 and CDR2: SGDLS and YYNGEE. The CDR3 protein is CASSVSGGPEETQYF. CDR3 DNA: TGTGCCAGCAGCGTATCGGGAGGGCCCGAAGAGACCCAGTACTTC.

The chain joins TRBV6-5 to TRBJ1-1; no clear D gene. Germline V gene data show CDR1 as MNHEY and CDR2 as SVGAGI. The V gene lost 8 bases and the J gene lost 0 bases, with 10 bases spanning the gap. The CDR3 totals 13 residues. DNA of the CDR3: TGTGCCAGCTCTCGGAGCATGAACACTGAAGCTTTCTTT. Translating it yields CASSRSMNTEAFF.

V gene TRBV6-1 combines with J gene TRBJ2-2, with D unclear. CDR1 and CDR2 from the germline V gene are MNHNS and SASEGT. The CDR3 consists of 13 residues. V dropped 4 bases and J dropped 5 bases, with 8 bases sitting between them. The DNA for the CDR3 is TGTGCCAGCAGTGTTCTGGTGACCGGGGAGCTGTTTTTT. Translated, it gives CASSVLVTGELFF.

The DNA of the CDR3 is TGTGCCAGCAGCCCATTAGGAGGGGAGGATGGCTACACCTTC. Protein sequence: CASSPLGGEDGYTF. The V and J genes are TRBV7-3 and TRBJ1-2; D possibly corresponds to TRBD1 (5 bases). The CDR3 runs to 14 residues. Deletions cut 5 bases from V and 6 bases from J, with 16 bases between. Germline V gene sequence: CDR1 SGHTA, CDR2 FQGTGA.

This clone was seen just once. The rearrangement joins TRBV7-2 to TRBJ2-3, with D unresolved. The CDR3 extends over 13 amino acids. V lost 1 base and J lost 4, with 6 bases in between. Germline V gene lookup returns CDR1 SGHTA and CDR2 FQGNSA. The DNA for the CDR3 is TGTGCCAGCAGCTTAGGGGCGGCAGATACGCAGTATTTT. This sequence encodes CASSLGAADTQYF.

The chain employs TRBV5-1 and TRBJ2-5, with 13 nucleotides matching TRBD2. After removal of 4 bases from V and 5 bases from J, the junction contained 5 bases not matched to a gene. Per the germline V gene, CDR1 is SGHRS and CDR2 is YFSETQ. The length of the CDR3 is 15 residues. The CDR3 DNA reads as TGCGCCAGCAGCCCCGGACTAGCGGGAGACGAGACCCAGTACTTC. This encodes CASSPGLAGDETQYF.

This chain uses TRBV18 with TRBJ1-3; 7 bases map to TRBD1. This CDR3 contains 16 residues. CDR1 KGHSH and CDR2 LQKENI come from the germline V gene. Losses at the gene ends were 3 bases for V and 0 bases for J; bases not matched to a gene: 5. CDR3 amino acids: CASSPADRTSGNTIYF. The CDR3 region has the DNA TGTGCCAGCTCACCTGCGGACAGGACCTCTGGAAACACCATATATTTT.

The CDR3 coding sequence is TGCAGCGTTGATGTTGGAAGAAATAATGAAAAACTGTTTTTT. This gives the protein CSVDVGRNNEKLFF. The chain recombines TRBV29-1 with TRBJ1-4, with D unclear. Germline-derived CDR1 and CDR2 are SQVTM and ANQGSEA. Trimming pared 3 bases from V and 4 bases from J, leaving 12 bases between. CDR3 size: 14 residues. Full variable domain (missing parts from reference TRBV29-1 and TRBJ1-4): SAVISQKPSRDICQRGTSLTIQCQVDSQVTMMFWYRQQPGQSLTLIATANQGSEATYESGFVIDKFPISRPNLTFSTLTVSNMSPEDSSIYLCSVDVGRNNEKLFFGSGTQLSVL.

The CDR3 DNA follows: TGTGCCAGCAGCCCCGGAGGAATTTCCTACGAGCAGTACTTC. Encoded protein: CASSPGGISYEQYF. The chain couples TRBV7-6 to TRBJ2-7, with D possibly being TRBD2 (5 bases). The CDR3 sequence is 14 residues long. Deletions cut 5 bases from V and 1 base from J, with 12 bases between. The germline V gene encodes CDR1 SGHVS and CDR2 FNYEAQ. Full variable domain (remainder filled in from reference TRBV7-6 and TRBJ2-7): GAGVSQSPRYKVTKRGQDVALRCDPISGHVSLYWYRQALGQGPEFLTYFNYEAQQDKSGLPNDRFSAERPEGSISTLTIQRTEQRDSAMYRCASSPGGISYEQYFGPGTRLTVT.

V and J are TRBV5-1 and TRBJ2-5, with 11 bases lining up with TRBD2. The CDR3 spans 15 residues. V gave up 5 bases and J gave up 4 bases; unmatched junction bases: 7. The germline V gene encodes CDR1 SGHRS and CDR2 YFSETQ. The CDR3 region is CASSLAGGPGETQYF. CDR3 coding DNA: TGCGCCAGCAGTTTAGCGGGAGGGCCGGGAGAGACCCAGTACTTC.